This passage covers 22 T cell receptor beta chains from one sample sequenced in a study of early T cells in non-severe SARS-CoV-2 infection. TCRdb recomputed calls from the 5' RACE reads with MiXCR, one row per CDR3 protein. The sample has about 97,000 distinct CDR3 sequences; approximately 11% are singletons. The sample was whole blood, taken at baseline. The source of these receptors is an adult who was a healthcare worker with PCR-confirmed SARS-CoV-2 infection or an uninfected control (not recorded which).

This clonotype appeared a few times. The chain uses TRBV24-1 and TRBJ2-1; 10 bases are a match to TRBD1. Unmatched junction bases numbered 8, after V lost 3 bases and J lost 7 bases. The CDR3 length is 16 residues. Germline loops: CDR1 KGHDR, CDR2 SFDVKD. CDR3 DNA sequence: TGTGCCACCAGTGATGCGGACAGGGGGGGCTTTAATGAGCAGTTCTTC. Residues: CATSDADRGGFNEQFF.

This clonotype occurred many times. The CDR3 sequence is CASSLTGTQSSPLHF. CDR3 in DNA: TGTGCCAGCAGCTTGACAGGGACCCAAAGCTCACCCCTCCACTTT. The chain joins TRBV7-2 to TRBJ1-6, with 7 positions matching TRBD1. V lost 3 bases, J lost 10 bases, and 9 bases stayed unmatched. Germline CDR1 reads SGHTA; CDR2 reads FQGNSA. This CDR3 spans 15 amino acids.

This clonotype has only a few counts. The rearrangement joins TRBV6-1 to TRBJ2-5, with 9 bases that match TRBD2. The V gene's germline CDR1 is MNHNS and CDR2 SASEGT. The CDR3 length is 14 residues. Trimming cost V 8 bases and J 5 bases; bases outside gene matches: 9. CDR3 region: CASLAGQPGETQYF. The CDR3 region has the DNA TGTGCCAGCCTAGCGGGACAGCCAGGGGAGACCCAGTACTTC.

This chain joins TRBV20-1 and TRBJ2-3; D is uncertain. Trimming removed 1 base at V and 6 bases at J, with 17 bases between. Germline CDR1 reads DFQATT; CDR2 reads SNEGSKA (reference sequence). This CDR3 comprises 15 residues. The CDR3 region has the DNA TGCAGTGCTAGAGCCGGCAGCATCCTAAGGGATACGCAGTATTTT. Translation gives CSARAGSILRDTQYF.

This clonotype was observed a handful of times. CDR3 coding DNA: TGTGCCAGCAGTTTTGGGGCCACCTATGGCTACACCTTC. Its protein product is CASSFGATYGYTF. The chain recombines TRBV12-3 or TRBV12-4 with TRBJ1-2, with D maybe TRBD1 (5 bases). The ends were cut back, 3 bases at V and 4 bases at J, with 9 bases in the middle. This CDR3 is 13 amino acids long.

This clonotype was detected a few times. CDR3 coding DNA: TGCAGCGGGGGCACTGAAGCTTTCTTT. It yields the protein CSGGTEAFF. This rearrangement joins TRBV29-1 to TRBJ1-1; no definite D call. The CDR3 runs 9 residues. Looked up from germline, CDR1 is SQVTM and CDR2 is ANQGSEA. V lost 7 bases and J 4 bases, leaving 4 bases between the germline ends.

V usage is TRBV29-1 and J usage is TRBJ2-3, with D hard to call. The CDR3 spans 13 residues. Germline CDR1 reads SQVTM; CDR2 reads ANQGSEA. V lost 6 bases, J lost 5 bases, and 15 bases lay in between. For the CDR3, the DNA is TGCAGCGTGAGGTTGCAGGTGGAAGATACGCAGTATTTT. Protein: CSVRLQVEDTQYF.

This clonotype was seen only a few times. The chain joins TRBV29-1 to TRBJ2-7; TRBD1 agrees at 9 bases. Germline lookup yields CDR1 SQVTM and CDR2 ANQGSEA. The CDR3 is 13 amino acids. The V segment lost 4 bases and the J segment 4 bases; nucleotides outside the gene matches: 5. The CDR3 region has the DNA TGCAGCGTTGGAGGGACAGGGAATTACGAGCAGTACTTC. The encoded protein is CSVGGTGNYEQYF.

This clonotype was observed many times. The chain couples TRBV19 to TRBJ1-1; perhaps TRBD1 as D (5 bases). The CDR3 is 15 amino acids. V was pared by 5 bases and J by 1 base, with 14 bases between. CDR1 and CDR2 from the germline V gene are LNHDA and SQIVND (reference sequence). This chain's CDR3 is CASSPPGRENTEAFF. The CDR3 DNA reads TGTGCCAGTAGTCCACCGGGGCGGGAGAACACTGAAGCTTTCTTT.

The CDR3, as DNA: TGCAGCGGGAGACAGGGGAGAGATACGCAGTATTTT. Encoded protein: CSGRQGRDTQYF. V and J are TRBV29-1 and TRBJ2-3, with 8 nucleotides matching TRBD1. V was pared by 7 bases and J by 5 bases, with 5 bases of the junction left unmatched. Per the germline V gene, CDR1 is SQVTM and CDR2 is ANQGSEA. The length of the CDR3 is 12 residues.

In its sample, this clonotype was seen a few times. This chain uses TRBV7-2 with TRBJ2-1; unclear D gene. V lost 4 bases, J lost 5 bases, and 12 bases lay in between. Germline CDR1 SGHTA, CDR2 FQGNSA. This CDR3 comprises 14 residues. The CDR3 region is CASSSPRGDNEQFF. The CDR3 DNA follows: TGTGCCAGCAGCTCCCCCCGAGGTGACAATGAGCAGTTCTTC.

The chain employs TRBV27 and TRBJ2-1; 8 nucleotides match TRBD1. CDR3 length equals 12 residues. The germline CDR1 and CDR2 sequences are MNHEY and SMNVEV (reference sequence). The trim removed 8 bases at V and 7 bases at J, leaving 4 bases unmatched. Written as DNA, the CDR3 is TGTGCCAGCCGTCGGACAGGGAATGAGCAGTTCTTC. It codes for CASRRTGNEQFF.

This clonotype was seen many times. The chain recombines TRBV15 with TRBJ2-1; 7 bases fit TRBD1. The junction had 7 bases not matched to a gene; V was cut back by 0 bases and J by 2 bases. CDR1 is LNHNV, CDR2 YYDKDF, per germline (reference sequence). The CDR3 has 17 residues. The CDR3 is CATSRDTGQTPYNEQFF. CDR3 DNA: TGTGCCACCAGCAGAGACACGGGACAGACCCCCTACAATGAGCAGTTCTTC.

In this sample, this clonotype turned up many times. This chain uses TRBV7-9 with TRBJ2-7, with 11 bases that match TRBD2. Germline V lookup: CDR1 SEHNR, CDR2 FQNEAQ (reference sequence). This CDR3 is 14 amino acids long. With 5 bases clipped from V and 2 bases from J, the junction kept 2 bases outside the gene matches. Here the CDR3 reads CASSEGLAAYEQYF. The CDR3 nucleotides read TGTGCCAGCAGCGAGGGACTAGCGGCCTACGAGCAGTACTTC.

The chain has TRBV5-5 and TRBJ2-1; TRBD2 agrees at 13 bases. Germline lookup yields CDR1 SGHKS and CDR2 YYEKEE (reference sequence). CDR3 size: 15 residues. V lost 4 bases to trimming and J lost 6 bases; unmatched junction nucleotides: 4. The CDR3 loop is CASSPLAGGFNEQFF. CDR3 DNA: TGTGCCAGCAGCCCACTAGCGGGGGGGTTCAATGAGCAGTTCTTC.

In this sample, this clonotype turned up a few times. The rearrangement joins TRBV29-1 to TRBJ1-5; D is ambiguous. Deletions cut 4 bases from V and 4 bases from J, with 8 bases between. Germline CDR1 and CDR2: SQVTM and ANQGSEA. The CDR3 is 12 residues long. CDR3 residues: CSVGGVNQPQHF. CDR3 bases: TGCAGCGTTGGCGGGGTAAATCAGCCCCAGCATTTT.

This clonotype was seen more than once but under ten times. V and J are TRBV20-1 and TRBJ1-2; 7 bases map to TRBD1. The CDR3 loop spans 14 amino acids. Germline V gene data show CDR1 as DFQATT and CDR2 as SNEGSKA (reference sequence). V dropped 5 bases and J dropped 8; count of bases not matched to a gene: 14. The CDR3 here is CSAFNPTETGGYTF. For the CDR3, the DNA is TGCAGTGCTTTCAACCCTACTGAGACAGGGGGCTACACCTTC.

A few counts support this clonotype. The genes are TRBV6-1 and TRBJ2-7; D may correspond to TRBD1 or TRBD2 (5 bases each). CDR3 length: 15 amino acids. V was clipped by 4 bases and J by 0 bases, with 13 bases between them. CDR1 MNHNS and CDR2 SASEGT come from the germline V gene. CDR3 in amino acids: CASSASGTASYEQYF. As DNA, the CDR3 is TGTGCCAGCAGTGCCTCCGGGACGGCCTCCTACGAGCAGTACTTC.

This clonotype showed up many times. V gene TRBV7-9 combines with J gene TRBJ2-1; D unclear. The V and J ends lost 5 bases and 3 bases respectively, with 17 bases between them. CDR1 SEHNR and CDR2 FQNEAQ come from the germline V gene (reference sequence). The CDR3 sequence is 16 residues long. CDR3 protein: CASSPDTSTFYNEQFF. The CDR3 region has the DNA TGTGCCAGCAGCCCAGACACTTCCACTTTCTACAATGAGCAGTTCTTC.

This clonotype appeared a few times. DNA of the CDR3: TGTGCCAGCAGCCAAGCATGGACTAGCGGGGGCTACAATGAGCAGTTCTTC. This translates into CASSQAWTSGGYNEQFF. The rearrangement joins TRBV4-2 to TRBJ2-1, with 13 bases matching TRBD2. V trimming: 1 base; J trimming: 3 bases; junction bases outside the gene matches: 3. The germline CDR1 and CDR2 sequences are LGHNA and YNFKEQ. This CDR3 has 17 amino acids.

The chain links TRBV20-1 to TRBJ2-2; D tentatively reads TRBD1 or TRBD2 (5 bases each). Trimming took 1 base from V and 4 from J, leaving 10 bases between them. CDR3 length equals 14 residues. Germline V gives CDR1 DFQATT, CDR2 SNEGSKA (reference sequence). The CDR3 loop is CSARGDGATGELFF. The CDR3 DNA reads as TGCAGTGCTAGAGGGGACGGAGCCACCGGGGAGCTGTTTTTT.

This clonotype was counted a few times. The chain uses TRBV19 and TRBJ2-5; D possibly corresponds to TRBD1 (5 bases). Germline V CDR1 and CDR2: LNHDA, SQIVND (reference sequence). The V gene lost 6 bases and the J gene lost 3 bases, with 17 bases spanning the gap. The CDR3 loop spans 15 amino acids. The CDR3 sequence: CASSRLEQGKETQYF. Here the CDR3 DNA reads TGTGCCAGTAGCCGATTAGAGCAGGGAAAAGAGACCCAGTACTTC.